Listed below are T cell receptor beta chains from one sample, sequenced in a study of T cell changes during pregnancy in multiple sclerosis. Libraries were prepared by immunoSEQ multiplex PCR; TCRdb keeps only in-frame clonotypes and omits some of them. The top ten hold more than 0.7% of the sample, which has 50,000 or so clones, 80% to 95% seen once. The source material was CD4+ T cells from peripheral blood mononuclear cells, sampled in the third trimester of pregnancy. Receptors were obtained from a female donor with multiple sclerosis, enrolled in a pregnancy study. Both conserved end residues are part of each CDR3. A D gene is named only where the DNA matches it firmly. The size entry is marked missing in some rows and otherwise reads once, few, many or a size class.

D: TRBD2
size: -
V: TRBV18
J: TRBJ2-2
CDR3: CASSSLAGANTGELFF
DNA: TGTGCCAGCTCATCCTTAGCGGGAGCGAACACCGGGGAGCTGTTTTTT

D: TRBD1
size: -
V: TRBV9
J: TRBJ1-2
CDR3: CASSVITGAEGYTF
DNA: TGTGCCAGCAGCGTAATTACAGGGGCGGAGGGCTACACCTTC

D: -
size: -
V: TRBV7-9
J: TRBJ2-3
CDR3: CASSPRTADTQYF
DNA: TGTGCCAGCAGCCCTCGGACAGCCGATACGCAGTATTTT

D: -
size: -
V: TRBV6-5
J: TRBJ1-3
CDR3: CASINSGNTIYF
DNA: TGTGCCAGCATCAACTCTGGAAACACCATATATTTT

D: -
size: -
V: TRBV7-3
J: TRBJ2-5
CDR3: CASSLTGLQETQYF
DNA: TGTGCCAGCAGCTTAACGGGACTCCAAGAGACCCAGTACTTC

D: TRBD2
size: -
V: TRBV18
J: TRBJ2-2
CDR3: CASSLRGDTGELFF
DNA: TGTGCCAGCTCACTTCGGGGGGACACCGGGGAGCTGTTTTTT

D: -
size: -
V: TRBV7-9
J: TRBJ1-1
CDR3: CASSLVTAATEAFF
DNA: TGTGCCAGCAGCTTAGTCACAGCGGCCACTGAAGCTTTCTTT

D: -
size: -
V: TRBV5-6
J: TRBJ1-6
CDR3: CASSLGAVSPLHF
DNA: TGTGCCAGCAGCTTGGGGGCAGTTTCACCCCTCCACTTT

D: TRBD1
size: -
V: TRBV7-9
J: TRBJ1-1
CDR3: CASSSLGTEAFF
DNA: TGTGCCAGCAGCTCGCTCGGGACAGAGGCTTTCTTT

D: -
size: -
V: TRBV6-1
J: TRBJ1-5
CDR3: CASSDQGVQHF
DNA: TGTGCCAGCAGTGATCAAGGGGTCCAGCATTTT

D: -
size: -
V: TRBV15
J: TRBJ1-5
CDR3: CATSRDSGNQPQHF
DNA: TGTGCCACCAGCAGAGATTCCGGGAATCAGCCCCAGCATTTT

D: -
size: few
V: TRBV7-9
J: TRBJ1-1
CDR3: CASSLGAFNTEAFF
DNA: TGTGCCAGCAGCTTAGGAGCTTTTAACACTGAAGCTTTCTTT

D: TRBD1
size: -
V: TRBV4-1
J: TRBJ2-3
CDR3: CASSPRQGGTDTQYF
DNA: TGCGCCAGCAGCCCCAGACAGGGGGGGACAGATACGCAGTATTTT

D: TRBD1
size: -
V: TRBV7-2
J: TRBJ2-7
CDR3: CASSRLQGPYEQYF
DNA: TGTGCCAGCAGCCGATTACAGGGGCCCTACGAGCAGTACTTC

D: TRBD2
size: -
V: TRBV7-2
J: TRBJ2-1
CDR3: CASSPPDNWRGADNEQFF
DNA: TGTGCCAGCAGCCCGCCAGACAATTGGCGGGGGGCCGACAATGAGCAGTTCTTC

D: -
size: once
V: TRBV7-8
J: TRBJ1-1
CDR3: CASSAGPRAVNTEAFF
DNA: TGTGCCAGCAGCGCGGGGCCTAGGGCGGTGAACACTGAAGCTTTCTTT

D: -
size: -
V: TRBV4-2
J: TRBJ1-2
CDR3: CASSQGSGYGYTF
DNA: TGTGCCAGCAGCCAGGGCAGTGGCTATGGCTACACCTTC

D: TRBD1
size: -
V: TRBV4-3
J: TRBJ1-1
CDR3: CASSHGQGRDTEAFF
DNA: TGCGCCAGCAGCCACGGACAGGGGAGGGACACTGAAGCTTTCTTT

D: -
size: -
V: TRBV4-3
J: TRBJ1-5
CDR3: CASSQVTGSLEPQHF
DNA: TGCGCCAGCAGCCAAGTCACAGGTTCACTTGAGCCCCAGCATTTT

D: -
size: once
V: TRBV6-1
J: TRBJ1-1
CDR3: CASSDWGDRIMNTEAFF
DNA: TGTGCCAGCAGTGACTGGGGAGACAGGATTATGAACACTGAAGCTTTCTTT

D: -
size: -
V: TRBV20-1
J: TRBJ2-7
CDR3: CSARRREEQYF
DNA: TGCAGTGCTCGGCGGCGGGAAGAGCAGTACTTC

D: -
size: once
V: TRBV2
J: TRBJ1-1
CDR3: CASSEDRGNTEAFF
DNA: TGTGCCAGCAGCGAGGACAGAGGGAACACTGAAGCTTTCTTT

D: -
size: -
V: TRBV20-1
J: TRBJ2-5
CDR3: CSGLYEETQYF
DNA: TGCAGCGGACTTTACGAAGAGACCCAGTACTTC

D: TRBD2
size: -
V: TRBV19
J: TRBJ2-7
CDR3: CASRRTSGGSYEQYF
DNA: TGTGCCAGTAGACGGACTAGCGGGGGCTCCTACGAGCAGTACTTC

D: -
size: -
V: TRBV9
J: TRBJ1-3
CDR3: CASSVGQRRGNTIYF
DNA: TGTGCCAGCAGCGTAGGCCAGAGGAGAGGAAACACCATATATTTT

D: TRBD1
size: few
V: TRBV25-1
J: TRBJ1-4
CDR3: CASSLSGTGDEKLFF
DNA: TGTGCCAGCAGTCTCTCCGGGACAGGGGATGAAAAACTGTTTTTT

D: TRBD2
size: -
V: TRBV6-5
J: TRBJ2-5
CDR3: CASRGLARVETQYF
DNA: TGTGCCAGCAGGGGACTAGCGCGGGTGGAGACCCAGTACTTC

D: -
size: -
V: TRBV18
J: TRBJ2-7
CDR3: CASSPPTTYEQYF
DNA: TGTGCCAGCTCACCACCCACAACCTACGAGCAGTACTTC

D: -
size: once
V: TRBV6-5
J: TRBJ1-1
CDR3: CASSSHSNTEAFF
DNA: TGTGCCAGCAGTTCCCACTCGAACACTGAAGCTTTCTTT

D: TRBD1
size: -
V: TRBV9
J: TRBJ2-6
CDR3: CASSPLGGPGANVLTF
DNA: TGTGCCAGCAGCCCCTTAGGGGGCCCTGGGGCCAACGTCCTGACTTTC

D: TRBD1
size: -
V: TRBV2
J: TRBJ1-5
CDR3: CASARGQGIHQPQHF
DNA: TGTGCCAGTGCTCGGGGACAGGGGATACACCAGCCCCAGCATTTT

D: TRBD1
size: -
V: TRBV14
J: TRBJ2-7
CDR3: CASSRLGQGGEQYF
DNA: TGTGCCAGCAGCCGCCTGGGACAGGGTGGCGAGCAGTACTTC

D: TRBD2
size: -
V: TRBV11-3
J: TRBJ2-3
CDR3: CASSLDGGGSPPTDTQYF
DNA: TGTGCCAGCAGCTTAGACGGGGGGGGGAGCCCCCCCACAGATACGCAGTATTTT

D: -
size: -
V: TRBV19
J: TRBJ1-2
CDR3: CASSILTQGGGYTF
DNA: TGTGCCAGTAGTATCCTCACACAGGGCGGAGGCTACACCTTC

D: -
size: -
V: TRBV9
J: TRBJ1-1
CDR3: CASSTLQATEAFF
DNA: TGTGCCAGCAGTACACTGCAGGCTACTGAAGCTTTCTTT

D: TRBD1
size: -
V: TRBV9
J: TRBJ2-7
CDR3: CASSVLTGPAYEQYF
DNA: TGTGCCAGCAGCGTGTTGACAGGGCCAGCCTACGAGCAGTACTTC

D: -
size: -
V: TRBV30
J: TRBJ1-2
CDR3: CAWSAGAYGYTF
DNA: TGTGCCTGGAGTGCTGGGGCCTATGGCTACACCTTC

D: TRBD1
size: -
V: TRBV6-5
J: TRBJ2-7
CDR3: CASSYSRRDRLSEQYF
DNA: TGTGCCAGCAGTTACTCGAGGAGGGACAGGCTGAGCGAGCAGTACTTC

D: -
size: -
V: TRBV5-1
J: TRBJ1-3
CDR3: CASSPPGGGPSGNTIYF
DNA: TGCGCCAGCAGCCCCCCGGGTGGGGGCCCCTCTGGAAACACCATATATTTT

D: TRBD2
size: -
V: TRBV30
J: TRBJ2-3
CDR3: CAWSGGLAGGPDTQYF
DNA: TGTGCCTGGAGTGGGGGACTAGCGGGGGGGCCAGATACGCAGTATTTT

D: -
size: -
V: TRBV14
J: TRBJ2-2
CDR3: CASSQGGTFLTGELFF
DNA: TGTGCCAGCAGCCAAGGCGGGACTTTCCTCACCGGGGAGCTGTTTTTT

D: -
size: -
V: TRBV5-6
J: TRBJ1-1
CDR3: CASSLVRQGGDTEAFF
DNA: TGTGCCAGCAGCTTGGTTCGCCAGGGCGGGGACACTGAAGCTTTCTTT

D: -
size: once
V: TRBV5-4
J: TRBJ2-4
CDR3: CASRSVWGRQYF
DNA: TGTGCCAGCAGGTCCGTGTGGGGGCGGCAGTACTTC

D: TRBD1
size: once
V: TRBV6-5
J: TRBJ1-6
CDR3: CASSLTGASYNSPLHF
DNA: TGTGCCAGCAGTTTGACAGGGGCGTCCTATAATTCACCCCTCCACTTT

D: TRBD1
size: -
V: TRBV4-3
J: TRBJ2-7
CDR3: CASSQGPGQGMYEQYF
DNA: TGCGCCAGCAGCCAAGGGCCGGGACAGGGTATGTACGAGCAGTACTTC

D: -
size: -
V: TRBV11-2
J: TRBJ1-4
CDR3: CASSQGRGEKLFF
DNA: TGTGCCAGCAGTCAAGGGAGAGGTGAAAAACTGTTTTTT

D: -
size: -
V: TRBV18
J: TRBJ2-3
CDR3: CASSPPGGSTDTQYF
DNA: TGTGCCAGCTCACCACCGGGCGGGAGCACAGATACGCAGTATTTT

D: -
size: -
V: TRBV7-3
J: TRBJ2-5
CDR3: CASSGGAEGKTQYF
DNA: TGTGCCAGCTCGGGCGGGGCCGAGGGCAAGACCCAGTACTTC

D: -
size: -
V: TRBV19
J: TRBJ2-5
CDR3: CASSPVAGLETQYF
DNA: TGTGCCAGTAGTCCCGTCGCGGGGCTAGAGACCCAGTACTTC

D: TRBD1
size: -
V: TRBV7-6
J: TRBJ2-3
CDR3: CASSQGQGALAAITDTQYF
DNA: TGTGCCAGCAGCCAAGGACAGGGGGCTTTAGCGGCGATCACAGATACGCAGTATTTT

D: -
size: -
V: TRBV7-3
J: TRBJ2-1
CDR3: CASSLIGGSSYNEQFF
DNA: TGTGCCAGCAGCTTAATCGGGGGAAGCTCCTACAATGAGCAGTTCTTC

D: -
size: -
V: TRBV30
J: TRBJ1-2
CDR3: CAWSVTAGGYTF
DNA: TGTGCCTGGAGTGTAACGGCAGGGGGCTACACCTTC

D: -
size: -
V: TRBV7-7
J: TRBJ2-5
CDR3: CASSSQPSVEGGADYVETQYF
DNA: TGTGCCAGCAGCTCACAGCCCTCCGTAGAGGGGGGGGCAGACTATGTGGAGACCCAGTACTTC

D: -
size: -
V: TRBV21-1
J: TRBJ2-3
CDR3: CAKCGQGAGSSTDTQYF
DNA: TGTGCCAAGTGCGGACAGGGGGCCGGGAGTAGCACAGATACGCAGTATTTT

D: -
size: -
V: TRBV30
J: TRBJ1-1
CDR3: CAWTRTAVGTEAFF
DNA: TGTGCCTGGACCAGGACAGCGGTGGGCACTGAAGCTTTCTTT

D: TRBD1
size: -
V: TRBV6-4
J: TRBJ1-2
CDR3: CASSQDRVGYGYTF
DNA: TGTGCCAGCAGCCAGGACAGGGTTGGTTATGGCTACACCTTC

D: -
size: -
V: TRBV9
J: TRBJ2-5
CDR3: CASSVDSSETQYF
DNA: TGTGCCAGCAGCGTAGACAGTTCAGAGACCCAGTACTTC

D: TRBD1
size: -
V: TRBV18
J: TRBJ1-1
CDR3: CASSDRVGNTEAFF
DNA: TGTGCCAGCAGTGACAGGGTAGGGAACACTGAAGCTTTCTTT